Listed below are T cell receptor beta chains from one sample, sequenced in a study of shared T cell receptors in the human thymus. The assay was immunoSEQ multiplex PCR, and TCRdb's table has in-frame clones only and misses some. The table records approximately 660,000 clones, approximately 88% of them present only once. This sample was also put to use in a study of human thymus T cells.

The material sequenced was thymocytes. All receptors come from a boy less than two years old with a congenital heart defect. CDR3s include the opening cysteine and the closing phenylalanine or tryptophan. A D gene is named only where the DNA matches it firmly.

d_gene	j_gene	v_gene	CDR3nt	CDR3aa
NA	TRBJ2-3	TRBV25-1	TGTGCCAGCAGTGAATATCGGGGAATCCCTAGCACAGATACGCAGTATTTT	CASSEYRGIPSTDTQYF
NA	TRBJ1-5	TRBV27	TGTGCCAGCAGTCCCGGTCGCAGGGCTCAGCCCCAGCATTTT	CASSPGRRAQPQHF
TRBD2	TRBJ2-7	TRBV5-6	TGTGCCAGCAGCTTTTCTCCGGGACTAGCGGGAACGGGGGGCTACGAGCAGTACTTC	CASSFSPGLAGTGGYEQYF
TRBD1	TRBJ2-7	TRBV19	TGTGCCAGTAGTCCCGGGACAGGGGCCTACGAGCAGTACTTC	CASSPGTGAYEQYF
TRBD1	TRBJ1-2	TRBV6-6	TGTGCCAGCACCCTCTTACAGGGGCGCGAAGATGGCTACACCTTC	CASTLLQGREDGYTF
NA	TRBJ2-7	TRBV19	TGTGCCAGTAGTATTAGAGTCTCCTACGAGCAGTACTTC	CASSIRVSYEQYF
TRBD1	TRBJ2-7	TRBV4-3	TGCGCCAGCAGCCAAATCGGGACAGGGGGCTACGAGCAGTACTTC	CASSQIGTGGYEQYF
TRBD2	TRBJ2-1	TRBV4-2	TGTGCCAGCAGCCAAGAGGCTAGCGGGAGTCAATCTCTAGGCAATGAGCAGTTCTTC	CASSQEASGSQSLGNEQFF
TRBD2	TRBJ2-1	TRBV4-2	TGTGCCAGCAGCCAAGACGTTCCTAGCGGGGTCAACAATGAGCAGTTCTTC	CASSQDVPSGVNNEQFF
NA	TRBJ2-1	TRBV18	TGTGCCAGCTCACCCGAATGGGGCCCCCTGGGTCTCTTC	CASSPEWGPLGLF